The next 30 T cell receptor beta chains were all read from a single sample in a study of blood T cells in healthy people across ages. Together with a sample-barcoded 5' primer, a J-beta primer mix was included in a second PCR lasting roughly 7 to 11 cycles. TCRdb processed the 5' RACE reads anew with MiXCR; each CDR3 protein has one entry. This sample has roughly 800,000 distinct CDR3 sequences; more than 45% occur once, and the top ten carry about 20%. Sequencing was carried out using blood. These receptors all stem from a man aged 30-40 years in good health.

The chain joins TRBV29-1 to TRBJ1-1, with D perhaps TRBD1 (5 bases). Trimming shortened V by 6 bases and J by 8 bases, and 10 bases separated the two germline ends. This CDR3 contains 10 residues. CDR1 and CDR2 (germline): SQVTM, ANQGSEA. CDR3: CSVVSGEAFF. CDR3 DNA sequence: TGCAGCGTCGTATCAGGGGAAGCTTTCTTT.

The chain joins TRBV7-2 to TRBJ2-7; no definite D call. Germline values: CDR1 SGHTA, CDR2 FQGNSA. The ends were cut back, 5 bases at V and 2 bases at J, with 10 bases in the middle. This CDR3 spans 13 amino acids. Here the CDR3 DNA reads TGTGCCAGCAGCCTCCAGGTCCCCTACGAGCAGTACTTC. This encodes CASSLQVPYEQYF.

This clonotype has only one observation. This CDR3 reads CASSQDFSGGAYNEQFF. In DNA form, the CDR3 reads TGTGCCAGCAGCCAAGATTTTAGCGGGGGGGCTTACAATGAGCAGTTCTTC. The V and J genes are TRBV14 and TRBJ2-1, with TRBD2 matching 11 bases. This CDR3 spans 17 amino acids. Germline lookup yields CDR1 SGHDN and CDR2 FVKESK. The V gene end was trimmed by 0 bases and the J gene end by 4 bases; junction bases not matched to a gene: 5.

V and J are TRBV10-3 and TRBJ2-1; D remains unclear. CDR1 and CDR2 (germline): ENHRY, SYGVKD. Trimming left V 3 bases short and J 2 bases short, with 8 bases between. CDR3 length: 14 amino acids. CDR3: CAISDADTYNEQFF. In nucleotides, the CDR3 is TGTGCCATCAGTGATGCTGACACCTACAATGAGCAGTTCTTC.

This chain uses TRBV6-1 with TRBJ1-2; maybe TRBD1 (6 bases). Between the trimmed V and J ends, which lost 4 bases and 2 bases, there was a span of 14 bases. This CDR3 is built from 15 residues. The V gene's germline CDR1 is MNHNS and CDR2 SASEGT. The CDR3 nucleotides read TGTGCCAGCAGTGTGGTCGACAGGCCGAACTATGGCTACACCTTC. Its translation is CASSVVDRPNYGYTF.

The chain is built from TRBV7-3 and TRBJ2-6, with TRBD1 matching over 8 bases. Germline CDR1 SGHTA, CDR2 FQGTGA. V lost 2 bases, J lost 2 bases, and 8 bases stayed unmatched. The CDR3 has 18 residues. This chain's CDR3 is CASSLGGWTGTGANVLTF. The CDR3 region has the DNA TGTGCCAGCAGCTTAGGGGGTTGGACAGGGACTGGGGCCAACGTCCTGACTTTC. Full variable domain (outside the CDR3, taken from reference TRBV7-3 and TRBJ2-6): GAGVSQTPSNKVTEKGKYVELRCDPISGHTALYWYRQSLGQGPEFLIYFQGTGAADDSGLPNDRFFAVRPEGSVSTLKIQRTERGDSAVYLCASSLGGWTGTGANVLTFGAGSRLTVL.

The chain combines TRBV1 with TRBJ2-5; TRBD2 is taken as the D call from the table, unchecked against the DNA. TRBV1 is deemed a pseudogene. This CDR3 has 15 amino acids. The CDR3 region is CTSSQDTSARKTQYF. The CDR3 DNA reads TGCACCAGCAGCCAAGATACTAGCGCAAGAAAGACCCAGTACTTC.

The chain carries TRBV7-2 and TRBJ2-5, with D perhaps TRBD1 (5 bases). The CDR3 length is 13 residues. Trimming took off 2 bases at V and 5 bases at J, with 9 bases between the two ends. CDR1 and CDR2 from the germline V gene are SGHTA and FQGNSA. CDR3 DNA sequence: TGTGCCAGCAGCTTAAAAGGGGCGGAGACCCAGTACTTC. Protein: CASSLKGAETQYF.

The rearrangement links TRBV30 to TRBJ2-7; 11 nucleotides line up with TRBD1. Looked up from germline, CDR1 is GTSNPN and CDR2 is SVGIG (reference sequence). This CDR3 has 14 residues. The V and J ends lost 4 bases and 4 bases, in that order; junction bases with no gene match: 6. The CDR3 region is CAWTTGTGGYEQYF. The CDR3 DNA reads TGTGCCTGGACGACAGGGACAGGGGGATACGAGCAGTACTTC.

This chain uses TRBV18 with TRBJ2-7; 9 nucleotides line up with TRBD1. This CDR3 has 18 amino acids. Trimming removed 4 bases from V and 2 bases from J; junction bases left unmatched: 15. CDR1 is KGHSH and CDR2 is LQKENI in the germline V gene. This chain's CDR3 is CASSLYRPGQGNTYEQYF. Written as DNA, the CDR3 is TGTGCCAGCTCACTTTATAGACCCGGACAGGGGAATACCTACGAGCAGTACTTC. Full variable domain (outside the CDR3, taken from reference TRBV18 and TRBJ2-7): NAGVMQNPRHLVRRRGQEARLRCSPMKGHSHVYWYRQLPEEGLKFMVYLQKENIIDESGMPKERFSAEFPKEGPSILRIQQVVRGDSAAYFCASSLYRPGQGNTYEQYFGPGTRLTVT.

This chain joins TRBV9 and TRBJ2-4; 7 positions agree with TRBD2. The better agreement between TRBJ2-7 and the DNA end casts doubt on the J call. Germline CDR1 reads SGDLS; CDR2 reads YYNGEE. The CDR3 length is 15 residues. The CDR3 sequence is CASSAEAGPHYEQYF. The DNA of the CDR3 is TGTGCCAGCAGCGCGGAAGCGGGGCCGCACTACGAGCAGTACTTC.

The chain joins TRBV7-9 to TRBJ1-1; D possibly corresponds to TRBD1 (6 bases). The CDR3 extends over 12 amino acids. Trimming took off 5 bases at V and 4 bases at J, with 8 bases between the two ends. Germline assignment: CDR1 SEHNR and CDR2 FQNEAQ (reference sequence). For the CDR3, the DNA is TGTGCCAGCAGCCCGGACAGCACTGAAGCTTTCTTT. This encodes CASSPDSTEAFF.

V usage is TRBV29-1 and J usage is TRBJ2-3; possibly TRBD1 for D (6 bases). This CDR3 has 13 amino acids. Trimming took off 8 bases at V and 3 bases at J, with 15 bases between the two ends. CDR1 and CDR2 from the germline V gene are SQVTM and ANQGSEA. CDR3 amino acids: CSPGTFDTDTQYF. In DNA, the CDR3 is TGCAGCCCGGGGACATTTGATACAGATACGCAGTATTTT.

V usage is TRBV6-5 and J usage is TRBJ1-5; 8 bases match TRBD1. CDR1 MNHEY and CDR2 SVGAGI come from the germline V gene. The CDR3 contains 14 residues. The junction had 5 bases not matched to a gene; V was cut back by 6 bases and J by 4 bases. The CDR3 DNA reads TGTGCCAGCAGGTCTACAGGGGGTAATCAGCCCCAGCATTTT. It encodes CASRSTGGNQPQHF.

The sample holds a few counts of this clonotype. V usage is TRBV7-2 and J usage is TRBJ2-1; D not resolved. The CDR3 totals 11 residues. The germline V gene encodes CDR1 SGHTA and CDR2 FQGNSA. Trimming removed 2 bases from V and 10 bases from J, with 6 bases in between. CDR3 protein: CASSLRSEQFF. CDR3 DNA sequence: TGTGCCAGCAGCTTAAGAAGCGAGCAGTTCTTC.

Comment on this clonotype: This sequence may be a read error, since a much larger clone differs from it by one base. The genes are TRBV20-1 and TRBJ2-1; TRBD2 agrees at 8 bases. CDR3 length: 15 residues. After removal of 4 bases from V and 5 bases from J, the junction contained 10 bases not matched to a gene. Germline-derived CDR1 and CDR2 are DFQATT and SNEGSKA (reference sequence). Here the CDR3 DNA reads TGCAGTGCTAAAGGAGTACTAGCGGAGCACAATGAGCAGTTCTTC. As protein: CSAKGVLAEHNEQFF.

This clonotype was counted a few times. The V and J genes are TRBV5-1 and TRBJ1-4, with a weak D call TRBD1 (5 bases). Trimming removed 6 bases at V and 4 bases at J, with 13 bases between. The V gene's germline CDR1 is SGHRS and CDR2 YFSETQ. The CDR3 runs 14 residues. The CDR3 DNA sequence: TGCGCCAGCATGCCATCGGGACGTAATGAAAAACTGTTTTTT. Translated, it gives CASMPSGRNEKLFF.

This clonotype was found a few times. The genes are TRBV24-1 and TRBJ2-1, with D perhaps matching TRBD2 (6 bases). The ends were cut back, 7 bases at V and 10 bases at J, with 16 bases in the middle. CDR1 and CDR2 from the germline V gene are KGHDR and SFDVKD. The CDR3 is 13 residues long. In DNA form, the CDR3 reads TGTGCCACCAGGTCGGAGGGGAGGAGCGAGCAGTTCTTC. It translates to CATRSEGRSEQFF.

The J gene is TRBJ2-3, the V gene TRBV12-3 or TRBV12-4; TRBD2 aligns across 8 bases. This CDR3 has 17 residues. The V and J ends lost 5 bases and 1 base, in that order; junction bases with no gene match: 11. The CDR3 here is CASSTTTSVLGTDTQYF. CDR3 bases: TGTGCCAGCAGTACGACGACTAGCGTGCTCGGCACAGATACGCAGTATTTT.

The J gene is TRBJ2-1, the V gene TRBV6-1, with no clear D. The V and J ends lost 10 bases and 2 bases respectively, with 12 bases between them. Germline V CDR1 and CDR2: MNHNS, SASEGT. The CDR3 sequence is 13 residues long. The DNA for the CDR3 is TGTGCCACTAACAGCGAACCCTACAATGAGCAGTTCTTC. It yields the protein CATNSEPYNEQFF.

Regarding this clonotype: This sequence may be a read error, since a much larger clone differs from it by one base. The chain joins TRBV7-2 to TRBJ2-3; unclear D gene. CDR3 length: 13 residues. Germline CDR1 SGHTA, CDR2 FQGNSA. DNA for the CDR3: TGTGCCAGCTATGACTGGACCACAGATACGCAGTGTTTT. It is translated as CASYDWTTDTQCF.

CDR3 sequence (DNA): TGTGCCAGCAGCTCGTTTGGAGGGGGCGGGGGTATGCAGTATTTT. This codes for CASSSFGGGGGMQYF. The chain joins TRBV5-6 to TRBJ2-3; the D call may be TRBD1 or TRBD2 (7 bases each). Germline loops: CDR1 SGHDT, CDR2 YYEEEE. The V end was cut by 3 bases, the J end by 11 bases, with 22 bases between. The CDR3 has 15 amino acids.

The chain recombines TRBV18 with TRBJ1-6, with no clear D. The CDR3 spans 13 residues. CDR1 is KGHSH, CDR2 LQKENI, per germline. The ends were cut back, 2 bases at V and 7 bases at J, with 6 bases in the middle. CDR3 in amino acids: CASSPGENSPLHF. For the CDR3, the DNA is TGTGCCAGCTCACCAGGGGAGAATTCACCCCTCCACTTT.

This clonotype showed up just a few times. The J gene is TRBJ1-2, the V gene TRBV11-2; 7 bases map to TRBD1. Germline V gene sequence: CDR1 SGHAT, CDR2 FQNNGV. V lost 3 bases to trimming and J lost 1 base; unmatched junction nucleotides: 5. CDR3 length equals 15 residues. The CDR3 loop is CASSFTGEDNYGYTF. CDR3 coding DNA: TGTGCCAGCAGCTTTACAGGGGAAGATAACTATGGCTACACCTTC.

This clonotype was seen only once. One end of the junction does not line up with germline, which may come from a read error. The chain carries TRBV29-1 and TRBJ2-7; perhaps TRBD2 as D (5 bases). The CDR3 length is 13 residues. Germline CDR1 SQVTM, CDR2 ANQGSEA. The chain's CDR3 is CNVDEGSSYEQYF. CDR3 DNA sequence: TGCAACGTTGATGAAGGGAGCTCCTACGAGCAGTACTTC.

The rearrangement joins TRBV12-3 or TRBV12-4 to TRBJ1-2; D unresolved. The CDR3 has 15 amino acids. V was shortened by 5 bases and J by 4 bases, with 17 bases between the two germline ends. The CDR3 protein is CASSPLRAGAYGYTF. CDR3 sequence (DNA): TGTGCCAGCAGTCCCCTAAGGGCAGGTGCCTATGGCTACACCTTC.

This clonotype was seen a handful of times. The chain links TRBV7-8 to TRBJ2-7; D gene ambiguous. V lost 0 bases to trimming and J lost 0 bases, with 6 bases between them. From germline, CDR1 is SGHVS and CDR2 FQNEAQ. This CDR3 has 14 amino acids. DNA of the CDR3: TGTGCCAGCAGCTTAGCCAGGAGCTCCTACGAGCAGTACTTC. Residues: CASSLARSSYEQYF.

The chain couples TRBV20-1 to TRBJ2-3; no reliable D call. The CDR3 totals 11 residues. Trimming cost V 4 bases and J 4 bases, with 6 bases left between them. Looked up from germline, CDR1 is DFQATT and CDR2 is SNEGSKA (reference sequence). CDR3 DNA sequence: TGCAGTGCTATTGGCGCAGATACGCAGTATTTT. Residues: CSAIGADTQYF.

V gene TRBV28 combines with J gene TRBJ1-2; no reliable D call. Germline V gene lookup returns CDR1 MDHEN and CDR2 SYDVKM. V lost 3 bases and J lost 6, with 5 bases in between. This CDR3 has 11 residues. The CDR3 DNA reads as TGTGCCAGCAGTTTCGTCGATGGCTACACCTTC. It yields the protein CASSFVDGYTF.

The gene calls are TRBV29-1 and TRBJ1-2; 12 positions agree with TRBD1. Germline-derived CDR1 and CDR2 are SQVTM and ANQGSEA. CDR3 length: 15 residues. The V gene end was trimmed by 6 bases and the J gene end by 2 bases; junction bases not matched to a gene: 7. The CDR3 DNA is TGCAGCGTCGACCGGGACAGGGGGCGAAACTATGGCTACACCTTC. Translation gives CSVDRDRGRNYGYTF.